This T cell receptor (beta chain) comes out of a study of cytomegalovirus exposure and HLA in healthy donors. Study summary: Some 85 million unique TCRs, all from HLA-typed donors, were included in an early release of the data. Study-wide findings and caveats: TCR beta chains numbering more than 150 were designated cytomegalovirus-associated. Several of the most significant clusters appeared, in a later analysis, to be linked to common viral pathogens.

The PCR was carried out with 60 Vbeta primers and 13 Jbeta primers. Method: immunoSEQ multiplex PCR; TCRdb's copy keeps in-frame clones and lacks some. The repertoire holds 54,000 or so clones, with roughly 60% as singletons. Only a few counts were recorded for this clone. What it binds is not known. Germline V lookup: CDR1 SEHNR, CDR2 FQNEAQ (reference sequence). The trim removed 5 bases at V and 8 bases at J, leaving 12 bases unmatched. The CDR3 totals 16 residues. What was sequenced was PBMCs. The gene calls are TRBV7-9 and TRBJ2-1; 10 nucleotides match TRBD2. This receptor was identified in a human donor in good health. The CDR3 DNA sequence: TGTGCCAGCAGCCTCTTAGCGGGGGGAAAGTTAGATGAGCAGTTCTTC. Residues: CASSLLAGGKLDEQFF.